The sample holds one count of the clone carrying this TCR beta chain. Its antigen is unknown. The source of the sample is a study of CD8 T cells in Susac syndrome. Controls were healthy donors chosen to match patients in age and sex. Overall study results and limits: It was acknowledged by the study that relatively few individuals were included in its TCR sequencing and HLA analysis.

Random hexamers were used to reverse transcribe roughly 0.5 to 1 ug of RNA. Amplification of TCR beta CDR3 by immunoSEQ multiplex PCR spanned 54 Vbeta and 13 Jbeta. TCRdb analysed the immunoSEQ multiplex PCR reads with MiXCR anew, one entry per CDR3 protein. The repertoire includes under 200,000 distinct CDR3 sequences, just under 95% of them detected once, and around 0.14% sits in the top ten. V was clipped by 6 bases and J by 9 bases, with 17 bases between them. This CDR3 contains 13 residues. The germline V gene encodes CDR1 MDHEN and CDR2 SYDVKM. This chain joins TRBV28 and TRBJ1-1; D gene ambiguous. The TCR was taken from a human donor in good health. The material sequenced was CD4+ T cells from PBMCs. Here the CDR3 DNA reads TGTGCCAGCAGGATCGGGCCTCTTGAGAAAGCTTTCTTT. Residues: CASRIGPLEKAFF.